This note documents a single T cell receptor beta chain sequence. Amplification used 60 V beta primers and 13 J beta primers. Clones were sequenced by immunoSEQ multiplex PCR, and TCRdb holds only the in-frame ones, with some missing. The data show 95,000 or so clones, 85% to 90% seen once. The data are from a study of glioma-infiltrating T cells after dendritic cell vaccination. Germline CDR1 LGHNA, CDR2 YNFKEQ. V dropped 3 bases and J dropped 6; count of bases not matched to a gene: 12. This CDR3 spans 17 amino acids. This clonotype was sampled from a human donor with glioblastoma. Sequences were derived from blood, sampled before dendritic cell vaccination. The chain is built from TRBV4-2 and TRBJ1-2; 11 bases fit TRBD1. CDR3: CASSQLPRDRGSDGYTF. The CDR3 region has the DNA TGTGCCAGCAGCCAGCTCCCTCGGGACAGGGGGTCAGATGGCTACACCTTC.